This passage covers 30 T cell receptor beta chains from one sample sequenced in a study of radiation and T cells in renal cell carcinoma. TCRdb's table, derived via immunoSEQ multiplex PCR, lists solely in-frame clones and lacks some. The sample holds around 140,000 clones, over 65% seen once. Time point meaning: baseline pretreatment blood. The sample's treatment: 15 Gy SBRT to primary tumor, nephrectomy 4 weeks later. The sample was blood, taken from a patient whose treatment included radiotherapy and nephrectomy. The receptors derive from a woman aged 50 to 60 with renal cell carcinoma.

This clone was seen once. The chain links TRBV11-3 to TRBJ2-3; TRBD2 agrees at 9 bases. CDR1 SGHNT and CDR2 YENEEA come from the germline V gene. The CDR3 sequence is 16 residues long. V gave up 1 base and J gave up 3 bases; unmatched junction bases: 5. The CDR3, as DNA: TGTGCCAGCAGCTTAGCTGCGGGAGGGTGGACAGATACGCAGTATTTT. As protein: CASSLAAGGWTDTQYF.

CDR3 loop: CASSPTGIANTGELFF. The CDR3 DNA reads as TGCGCCAGCAGCCCGACAGGTATCGCGAACACCGGGGAGCTGTTTTTT. This sequence joins TRBV5-1 and TRBJ2-2; TRBD1 might be the D (6 bases). Trimming took off 4 bases at V and 0 bases at J, with 13 bases between the two ends. Germline V gene data show CDR1 as SGHRS and CDR2 as YFSETQ. This CDR3 has 16 residues.

V and J are TRBV29-1 and TRBJ1-5; D unresolved. Germline CDR1 reads SQVTM; CDR2 reads ANQGSEA. Trimming removed 7 bases from V and 5 bases from J, with 18 bases in between. This CDR3 has 14 amino acids. The CDR3 sequence: CSATAGSGYQPQHF. In nucleotides, the CDR3 is TGCAGCGCAACTGCGGGGTCAGGTTATCAGCCCCAGCATTTT.

The rearrangement joins TRBV4-3 to TRBJ1-6, with 8 bases aligning to TRBD1. CDR1 and CDR2 (germline): LGHNA, YSLEER. The length of the CDR3 is 14 residues. Germline trimming cut 1 base from V and 10 bases from J; bases unmatched to any gene: 3. CDR3 nucleotides: TGCGCCAGCAGCCAAGGAGACAGGGGCTCACCCCTCCACTTT. Translating it yields CASSQGDRGSPLHF.

The rearrangement joins TRBV19 to TRBJ1-5; D is possibly TRBD1 (6 bases). V was clipped by 9 bases and J by 1 base, with 19 bases between them. The CDR3 covers 16 residues. CDR1 and CDR2 from the germline V gene are LNHDA and SQIVND (reference sequence). CDR3 in amino acids: CASSKGGTFSNQPQHF. DNA for the CDR3: TGTGCCAGCAGCAAAGGGGGGACATTCAGCAATCAGCCCCAGCATTTT.

The rearrangement links TRBV2 to TRBJ2-7; 7 bases line up with TRBD2. J gave up 1 base and V 1 base, and 1 base lay outside the gene matches. Looked up from germline, CDR1 is SNHLY and CDR2 is FYNNEI. CDR3 length: 14 amino acids. The CDR3 here is CASSEEAGSYEQYF. In nucleotides, the CDR3 is TGTGCCAGCAGTGAAGAAGCGGGGTCCTACGAGCAGTACTTC.

The V and J genes are TRBV7-9 and TRBJ1-2; D is undetermined. Trimming took off 5 bases at V and 7 bases at J, with 14 bases between the two ends. CDR3 length: 13 amino acids. Germline loops: CDR1 SEHNR, CDR2 FQNEAQ (reference sequence). The CDR3: CASSRTDLSGYTF. DNA of the CDR3: TGTGCCAGCAGCCGGACGGATCTCTCTGGCTACACCTTC.

The V gene is TRBV18, the J gene TRBJ1-5; D unclear. The CDR3 totals 14 residues. Trimming took 5 bases from V and 0 from J, leaving 8 bases between them. Germline assignment: CDR1 KGHSH and CDR2 LQKENI. The CDR3 reads CASSEGISNQPQHF. CDR3 DNA sequence: TGTGCCAGCTCAGAAGGAATTAGCAATCAGCCCCAGCATTTT.

The genes are TRBV28 and TRBJ1-5; D possibly corresponds to TRBD1 (6 bases). Germline values: CDR1 MDHEN, CDR2 SYDVKM. This CDR3 is built from 15 residues. Trimming left V 6 bases short and J 5 bases short, with 17 bases between. The CDR3 loop reads CASSLDRQAHQPQHF. The CDR3 DNA reads as TGTGCCAGCAGCCTAGACCGACAGGCCCATCAGCCCCAGCATTTT.

As to this clone: At the DNA level, this CDR3 is encoded by other sequences in the same sample as well. The chain is built from TRBV19 and TRBJ1-1; D remains unclear. This CDR3 spans 11 amino acids. V lost 6 bases and J lost 1, with 3 bases in between. Per the germline V gene, CDR1 is LNHDA and CDR2 is SQIVND (reference sequence). CDR3 residues: CASRQNTEAFF. CDR3 in DNA: TGTGCCAGTAGGCAGAACACTGAAGCTTTCTTT. Using reference TRBV19 and TRBJ1-1 for the parts outside the CDR3, the full variable domain is DGGITQSPKYLFRKEGQNVTLSCEQNLNHDAMYWYRQDPGQGLRLIYYSQIVNDFQKGDIAEGYSVSREKKESFPLTVTSAQKNPTAFYLCASRQNTEAFFGQGTRLTVV.

This chain joins TRBV30 and TRBJ2-1; TRBD1 matches at 9 bases. CDR3 size: 15 residues. Germline CDR1 is GTSNPN and CDR2 is SVGIG (reference sequence). The J segment lost 9 bases and the V segment lost 2 bases, leaving 11 bases of the junction unmatched. The CDR3 loop is CAWSIRDREFGEQFF. As DNA, the CDR3 is TGTGCCTGGAGTATCCGGGACAGGGAGTTCGGTGAGCAGTTCTTC.

This clone has more than one count but fewer than ten. This chain uses TRBV9 with TRBJ1-2; TRBD1 is a possible D gene (5 bases). This CDR3 is 15 amino acids long. The V end was cut by 3 bases, the J end by 2 bases, with 14 bases between. CDR1 and CDR2 (germline): SGDLS, YYNGEE. CDR3 coding DNA: TGTGCCAGCAGCGGATCCATGAGGGACAACTATGGCTACACCTTC. As protein: CASSGSMRDNYGYTF.

The chain uses TRBV12-5 and TRBJ1-5; D is unresolved. Germline V gives CDR1 LGHNT, CDR2 FRNRAP. V was clipped by 1 base and J by 0 bases, with 7 bases between them. The CDR3 spans 15 residues. The CDR3 spells CASGLDTISNQPQHF. CDR3 DNA: TGTGCTAGTGGTTTGGACACGATTAGCAATCAGCCCCAGCATTTT.

The chain links TRBV7-2 to TRBJ1-2; D might be TRBD1 (6 bases). Germline V gene sequence: CDR1 SGHTA, CDR2 FQGNSA. With 4 bases removed from V and 7 bases from J, the gap between germline ends came to 19 bases. CDR3 size: 15 residues. CDR3 in DNA: TGTGCCAGCAGCTCAACCCTGGGGGGCTCGATTGGCTACACCTTC. Encoded protein: CASSSTLGGSIGYTF.

J is TRBJ2-7 and V is TRBV28; maybe TRBD1 (5 bases). This CDR3 contains 13 residues. Trimming removed 7 bases at V and 2 bases at J, with 12 bases between. CDR1 is MDHEN and CDR2 is SYDVKM in the germline V gene. The CDR3 spells CASTLGQAYEQYF. The CDR3 nucleotides are TGTGCCAGCACTCTGGGGCAGGCCTACGAGCAGTACTTC.

The rearrangement joins TRBV7-2 to TRBJ1-2; D not certain. Per germline, CDR1 SGHTA and CDR2 FQGNSA. Trimming removed 4 bases from V and 2 bases from J, with 11 bases in between. The CDR3 totals 14 residues. The CDR3, as DNA: TGTGCCAGCAGCTCACCACTTACAAACTATGGCTACACCTTC. This sequence encodes CASSSPLTNYGYTF.

This rearrangement joins TRBV5-6 to TRBJ1-1; perhaps TRBD1 as D (5 bases). Looked up from germline, CDR1 is SGHDT and CDR2 is YYEEEE. This CDR3 contains 13 residues. V was cut by 5 bases and J by 0 bases, with 8 bases left in between. The CDR3 is CASRNRMNTEAFF. CDR3 sequence (DNA): TGTGCCAGCAGGAACAGGATGAACACTGAAGCTTTCTTT. Combining the CDR3 with reference TRBV5-6 and TRBJ1-1 gives the whole variable domain DAGVTQSPTHLIKTRGQQVTLRCSPKSGHDTVSWYQQALGQGPQFIFQYYEEEERQRGNFPDRFSGHQFPNYSSELNVNALLLGDSALYLCASRNRMNTEAFFGQGTRLTVV.

The chain is built from TRBV29-1 and TRBJ2-6; D may correspond to TRBD1 or TRBD2 (5 bases each). Trimming cost V 6 bases and J 0 bases, with 15 bases left between them. The CDR3 is 16 amino acids. The germline gives CDR1 SQVTM, CDR2 ANQGSEA. CDR3 in DNA: TGCAGCGTGGGGGACCTCTTAAGCTCTGGGGCCAACGTCCTGACTTTC. Translated: CSVGDLLSSGANVLTF.

This clone came up once. This rearrangement joins TRBV10-3 to TRBJ1-6, with D uncertain. The germline V gene encodes CDR1 ENHRY and CDR2 SYGVKD. The CDR3 has 16 residues. Trimming removed 3 bases at V and 0 bases at J, with 9 bases between. The CDR3 loop reads CAISEQTGSYNSPLHF. The CDR3 bases are TGTGCCATCAGTGAACAGACCGGCTCCTATAATTCACCCCTCCACTTT.

This sequence joins TRBV7-2 and TRBJ2-3; a possible D gene is TRBD1 (6 bases). The CDR3 runs 12 residues. Germline V gene sequence: CDR1 SGHTA, CDR2 FQGNSA. The V end was cut by 7 bases, the J end by 12 bases, with 17 bases between. The CDR3 reads CASTPPTGTQYF. The CDR3, as DNA: TGTGCCAGCACCCCTCCAACAGGGACACAGTATTTT.

This chain uses TRBV2 with TRBJ1-5, with D maybe TRBD1 (5 bases). V was trimmed by 4 bases and J by 0 bases, leaving 10 bases between them. Germline values: CDR1 SNHLY, CDR2 FYNNEI. This CDR3 is built from 15 residues. The CDR3 region has the DNA TGTGCCAGCAGTGGACAGTTCGATAGCAATCAGCCCCAGCATTTT. Its protein product is CASSGQFDSNQPQHF.

This clone was found once. The chain links TRBV7-9 to TRBJ2-3, with D possibly TRBD1 on 6 matching bases. Trimming cost V 3 bases and J 2 bases, with 18 bases left between them. CDR3 length equals 17 residues. The germline gives CDR1 SEHNR, CDR2 FQNEAQ (reference sequence). CDR3: CASSFPTGSRSTDTQYF. The CDR3 DNA sequence: TGTGCCAGCAGCTTCCCTACAGGGAGCCGGTCCACAGATACGCAGTATTTT.

The chain couples TRBV7-2 to TRBJ1-1; TRBD1 is a possible D gene (6 bases). The CDR3 totals 16 residues. From germline, CDR1 is SGHTA and CDR2 FQGNSA. V was cut by 5 bases and J by 4 bases, with 20 bases left in between. The CDR3 DNA reads as TGTGCCAGCAGCGGAACAGGGAACGGGGTGAGCACTGAAGCTTTCTTT. It codes for CASSGTGNGVSTEAFF.

Here the CDR3 reads CASSYTTYEQYF. The CDR3, as DNA: TGTGCCAGCAGTTACACCACCTACGAGCAGTACTTC. This chain joins TRBV6-6 and TRBJ2-7; D unclear. Germline-derived CDR1 and CDR2 are MNHNY and SVGAGI (reference sequence). Trimming took 2 bases from V and 2 from J, leaving 4 bases between them. The length of the CDR3 is 12 residues.

The chain combines TRBV5-1 with TRBJ2-1; TRBD1 might be the D (5 bases). This CDR3 comprises 15 residues. Germline values: CDR1 SGHRS, CDR2 YFSETQ. V was trimmed by 2 bases and J by 7 bases, leaving 16 bases between them. CDR3 residues: CASSLVMTERNEQFF. The CDR3, as DNA: TGCGCCAGCAGCTTAGTAATGACAGAAAGGAATGAGCAGTTCTTC.

The chain carries TRBV6-1 and TRBJ1-2; D remains unclear. Deletions cut 2 bases from V and 7 bases from J, with 14 bases between. Germline V gives CDR1 MNHNS, CDR2 SASEGT. This CDR3 contains 14 residues. CDR3: CASSEKGVLAGYTF. CDR3 coding DNA: TGTGCCAGCAGTGAAAAGGGAGTGTTGGCTGGCTACACCTTC.

This chain uses TRBV5-4 with TRBJ1-2, with D perhaps matching TRBD1 (6 bases). The ends were cut back, 5 bases at V and 2 bases at J, with 16 bases in the middle. Germline V gene lookup returns CDR1 SGHNT and CDR2 YYREEE (reference sequence). This CDR3 spans 15 amino acids. CDR3 region: CASSPGGSKNYGYTF. As DNA, the CDR3 is TGTGCCAGCAGTCCGGGGGGCTCTAAGAACTATGGCTACACCTTC. Full variable domain (remainder filled in from reference TRBV5-4 and TRBJ1-2): ETGVTQSPTHLIKTRGQQVTLRCSSQSGHNTVSWYQQALGQGPQFIFQYYREEENGRGNFPPRFSGLQFPNYSSELNVNALELDDSALYLCASSPGGSKNYGYTFGSGTRLTVV.

The chain carries TRBV6-5 and TRBJ2-7; D is uncertain. From germline, CDR1 is MNHEY and CDR2 SVGAGI. Trimming shortened V by 1 base and J by 3 bases, and 7 bases separated the two germline ends. CDR3 length: 13 residues. The CDR3 DNA reads TGTGCCAGCAGTTACTACCCGGGCTACGAGCAGTACTTC. Protein product: CASSYYPGYEQYF.

This chain uses TRBV28 with TRBJ2-7; D gene uncertain. With 5 bases removed from V and 5 bases from J, the gap between germline ends came to 13 bases. The germline gives CDR1 MDHEN, CDR2 SYDVKM. The length of the CDR3 is 13 residues. The CDR3 region is CASSNGVTHEQYF. The CDR3 DNA sequence: TGTGCCAGCAGTAATGGGGTGACCCACGAGCAGTACTTC.

V gene TRBV9 combines with J gene TRBJ2-1; 11 nucleotides agree with TRBD2. Germline values: CDR1 SGDLS, CDR2 YYNGEE. CDR3 length: 13 residues. V was clipped by 4 bases and J by 9 bases; unmatched bases: 3. The CDR3, as DNA: TGTGCCAGCAGCTTCGGGACTAGCGGTGAGCAGTTCTTC. Translation gives CASSFGTSGEQFF.